The TCR beta chain described here comes from a study of T-cell reconstitution after alpha-beta-depleted transplantation in children. This clonotype has just a few counts. The germline V gene has CDR1 KGHSH and CDR2 LQKENI. The CDR3 is 19 amino acids. Trimming at V came to 3 bases and at J to 10 bases, leaving 20 bases not matched to a gene. The authors prepared the TCRbeta library with unique molecular identifiers. MiXCR was run by TCRdb on the PCR reads, yielding one entry per CDR3 protein. Seen here are nearly 550,000 distinct CDR3 sequences, around 17% observed once, and the top ten hold 3% to 3.5%.

The source material was PBMCs from the stem cell graft donor, sampled from the stem cell graft. The rearrangement uses TRBV18 and TRBJ2-1, with 11 bases matching TRBD1. This sequence originates from a human donor who donated a stem cell graft to a child with acute lymphoblastic leukemia. In DNA form, the CDR3 reads TGTGCCAGCTCACCCAGGACAGGGGGCAATAGCGGGGGAGGAGGAGAGCAGTTCTTC. This encodes CASSPRTGGNSGGGGEQFF.